This is a list of T cell receptor beta chains from one sample in a study of shared clonotypes between healthy human individuals. TCRdb keeps only in-frame clones here, not all; method: immunoSEQ multiplex PCR. The table lists some 2,000,000 clones, more than 90% of them singletons. Sequenced material: naive CD4+ T cells sorted from blood. The receptors come from a man between 18 and 35 years old in good health. Each CDR3 is given with its conserved first and last residue. Each record gives: J gene, V gene, D gene, clone size, CDR3 DNA, CDR3 protein. D genes are given only for firm matches. Not every row has a clone size; where given, it reads once, few, many or a size class.

TRBJ1-1,TRBV6-5,-,-,TGTGCCAGCAGTTCAGCGGGCTCTGAAGCTTTCTTT,CASSSAGSEAFF
TRBJ2-5,TRBV18,-,-,TGTGCCAGCTCACCGGGCGGACAGCGGGCAGAGACCCAGTACTTC,CASSPGGQRAETQYF
TRBJ1-5,TRBV30,-,-,TGTGCCTGGAGTGTGGGACCCAATCAGCCCCAGCATTTT,CAWSVGPNQPQHF
TRBJ2-3,TRBV7-2,-,-,TGTGCCAGCAGCTTAATGCCGGCTAGCGTTGCAGATGCGCAGTATTTT,CASSLMPASVADAQYF
TRBJ1-2,TRBV25-1,-,-,TGTGCCAGCAGTGTCGGACAGATATATGGCTACACCTTC,CASSVGQIYGYTF
TRBJ2-1,TRBV21-1,-,-,TGTGCCAGCAGCAAAGTTTCCGAACGGCAGTTCTTC,CASSKVSERQFF
TRBJ2-6,TRBV25-1,-,-,TGTGCCAGCAGAATTAACAACGTCCTGACTTTC,CASRINNVLTF
TRBJ1-2,TRBV6-5,-,-,TGTGCCAGCAGTCTCGGGACAAAGGACTATGGCTACACCTTC,CASSLGTKDYGYTF
TRBJ2-7,TRBV5-1,TRBD1,-,TGCGCCAGCAGCGTGGGACAGGGGGCCTACGAGCAGTACTTC,CASSVGQGAYEQYF
TRBJ1-2,TRBV6-5,-,-,TGTGCCAGCACTAACGGCCCCTCCTATGGCTACACCTTC,CASTNGPSYGYTF
TRBJ2-3,TRBV5-1,TRBD2,once,TGCGCCAGCAGCTTGCCGAGCTTTAGCGGGGGTGGCACAGATACGCAGTATTTT,CASSLPSFSGGGTDTQYF
TRBJ1-4,TRBV5-4,TRBD1,-,TGTGCCAGCAGCTTGGGAGGGGGCCAGGAAAAACTGTTTTTT,CASSLGGGQEKLFF
TRBJ2-1,TRBV10-3,TRBD1,-,TGTGCCATCAAGGGGGCAGGGCATGAGCAGTTCTTC,CAIKGAGHEQFF
TRBJ2-7,TRBV18,-,once,TGTGCCAGCTCCCAGGACTTCTACGAGCAGTACTTC,CASSQDFYEQYF
TRBJ2-6,TRBV6-5,-,-,TGTGCCAGCAGTTACGGTGTGAGCTCTGGGGCCAACGTCCTGACTTTC,CASSYGVSSGANVLTF
TRBJ1-1,TRBV30,-,few,TGTGCCTGGGACAGGTGGGGCACTGAAGCTTTCTTT,CAWDRWGTEAFF
TRBJ2-3,TRBV2,-,-,TGTGCCAGCACGACGGAGAACACAGATACGCAGTATTTT,CASTTENTDTQYF
TRBJ1-1,TRBV5-4,-,-,TGTGCCAGCAGATCCGGGACGGTTTTAAGAGAAGCTTTCTTT,CASRSGTVLREAFF
TRBJ2-5,TRBV13,-,-,TGTGCCAGCAGCTCTACTAGTCGAGAGACCCAGTACTTC,CASSSTSRETQYF
TRBJ2-5,TRBV18,-,-,TGTGCCAGCTCACCGGGACCGGGAGCCCCAGAGACCCAGTACTTC,CASSPGPGAPETQYF
TRBJ2-7,TRBV11-2,-,-,TGTGCCAGCAGCTTCGGTTCTCGCCGAAACGAGCAGTACTTC,CASSFGSRRNEQYF
TRBJ2-2,TRBV5-4,TRBD2,-,TGTGCCAGCAGCTTGGCTAGCGGGGGGGTACTTACCGGGGAGCTGTTTTTT,CASSLASGGVLTGELFF
TRBJ2-1,TRBV5-1,TRBD1,-,TGCGCCAGCAGCTTGACAGGGGACCCCTCCTACAATGAGCAGTTCTTC,CASSLTGDPSYNEQFF
TRBJ2-1,TRBV6-5,-,-,TGTGCCAGCAGTCGCCTTCGGACGAATGAGCAGTTCTTC,CASSRLRTNEQFF
TRBJ2-6,TRBV29-1,-,-,TGCAGCGTTGTAGGCGGTGGAGCCAACGTCCTGACTTTC,CSVVGGGANVLTF
TRBJ1-2,TRBV15,-,-,TGTGCCACCAGCAGGCTAGACAGTTTAGCTAACTATGGCTACACCTTC,CATSRLDSLANYGYTF
TRBJ2-1,TRBV5-1,TRBD2,-,TGCGCCAGCAGCGGACTAGCGGGAGCGGGTGAGCAGTTCTTC,CASSGLAGAGEQFF